This T cell receptor (beta chain) stems from a study of cytomegalovirus exposure and HLA in healthy donors. On the study more broadly: Most genotyped donors, around 78% of 300 to 400, had Caucasian-associated genetic ancestry. Study outcomes and limitations: In terms of immune exposure information, only CMV serostatus was available. Earlier analysis yielded a pattern in which most TCR beta V segments were productive about 90% or about 30% of the time. TCR beta sequences numbering under 20,000 were associated with HLA alleles at 0.05 false discovery rate in a later analysis.

PCR amplification relied on 60 Vbeta primers (plus 13 Jbeta primers). The repertoire was sequenced with immunoSEQ multiplex PCR; TCRdb's copy has only in-frame clones and lacks some. The table shows over 150,000 clones, with about three quarters occurring only once. Germline V lookup: CDR1 SEHNR, CDR2 FQNEAQ (reference sequence). V lost 1 base and J 6 bases, leaving 9 bases between the germline ends. This CDR3 contains 13 residues. Of note for this clone: The antigen remains undetermined.

The receptor was isolated from a middle-aged woman in good health and CMV-seropositive. The sample was PBMCs. The chain is built from TRBV7-9 and TRBJ1-2; a possible D gene is TRBD1 (6 bases). DNA for the CDR3: TGTGCCAGCAGCTTAGAACAGGGAAATGGCTACACCTTC. Protein product: CASSLEQGNGYTF.